This TCR beta chain was profiled in a study of CD8 T cells in Susac syndrome. TCR beta sequences were obtained from blood CD8+ and CD4+ T cells. The multiple sclerosis control group comprised treatment-naive patients with stable or active relapsing-remitting disease. Negative isolation was applied to CD8+ and CD4+ T cells, and FACS enrichment was applied to TEMRA cells. Random hexamers were used to reverse transcribe roughly 0.45 to 1 ug of RNA. TCR beta CDR3 was amplified by immunoSEQ covering 54 Vbeta and 13 Jbeta. Via MiXCR, TCRdb re-called the immunoSEQ multiplex PCR reads, giving one row per CDR3 protein. Here the sample spans 150,000 to 200,000 distinct CDR3 sequences, 94% being singletons. The CDR3 runs to 17 residues. The germline gives CDR1 MNHEY, CDR2 SVGAGI. The ends were cut back, 4 bases at V and 0 bases at J, with 15 bases in the middle.

The sequence was collected from a human donor with multiple sclerosis. What was sequenced was CD4+ T cells from PBMCs. The V gene is TRBV6-5, the J gene TRBJ2-2; tentatively, D is TRBD1 (5 bases). The CDR3 DNA follows: TGTGCCAGCAGTTCTCGCAGGGCCCGTTCGAACACCGGGGAGCTGTTTTTT. As protein: CASSSRRARSNTGELFF.